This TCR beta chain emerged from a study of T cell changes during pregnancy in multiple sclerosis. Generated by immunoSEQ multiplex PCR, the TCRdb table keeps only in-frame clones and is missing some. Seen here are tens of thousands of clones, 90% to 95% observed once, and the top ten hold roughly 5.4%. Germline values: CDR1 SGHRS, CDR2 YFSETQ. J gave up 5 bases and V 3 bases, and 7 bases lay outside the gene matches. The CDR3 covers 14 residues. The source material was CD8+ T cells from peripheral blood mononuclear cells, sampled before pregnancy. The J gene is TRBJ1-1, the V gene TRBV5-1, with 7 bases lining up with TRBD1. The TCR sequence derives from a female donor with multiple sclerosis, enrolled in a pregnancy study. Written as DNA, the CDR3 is TGCGCCAGCAGCTCGGGACAGAGAGGAACTGAAGCTTTCTTT. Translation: CASSSGQRGTEAFF.